This T cell receptor beta chain was sequenced in a study of CD8 T cells in ankylosing spondylitis. Study results and limitations: Peripheral blood samples showed relatively rare disease-linked clones, and these clones were CD8+. The study looked at matched synovial fluid samples from ankylosing spondylitis patients. Disease-linked clones were reported to be significantly enriched there. A TCR beta motif of several highly homologous variants seemed to mark ankylosing spondylitis blood. There were earlier reports of some motif variants in reactive arthritis synovial fluid and blood.

Germline V gene lookup returns CDR1 MNHEY and CDR2 SMNVEV (reference sequence). CDR3 size: 17 residues. The J segment lost 3 bases and the V segment lost 0 bases, leaving 5 bases of the junction unmatched. Generation of TCR beta libraries employed quantitative 5'-RACE incorporating molecular barcodes. TCRdb recomputed calls from the 5' RACE reads with MiXCR, one row per CDR3 protein. The table records around 130,000 distinct CDR3 sequences, 15% to 20% of them present only once. The sample holds a few counts of this clonotype. Its matching antigen is unknown. The sequenced material came from blood, either unsorted or a sorted T cell fraction (not recorded which). The sequence derives from a male donor with ankylosing spondylitis. The genes are TRBV27 and TRBJ2-2; 9 nucleotides line up with TRBD2. Here the CDR3 reads CASSLSVPSGDTGELFF. The CDR3 DNA follows: TGTGCCAGCAGTTTATCAGTCCCTAGCGGGGACACCGGGGAGCTGTTTTTT.